This is a list of T cell receptor beta chains from one sample in a study of T cells in Graves' hyperthyroidism and ophthalmopathy. MiXCR, run by TCRdb on the multiplex PCR reads, gives a single entry per CDR3 protein. The data show 500,000 to 650,000 distinct CDR3 sequences, over 15% seen once. The sample taken for sequencing was blood. The receptors were gathered from a woman under 30 with Graves' ophthalmopathy. Each CDR3 is given without its conserved first and last residue. The D gene is left open where the match is weak.

>-|TRBV6-5|TRBJ1-1
ASSYSTGRTMSSEAF
>-|TRBV28|TRBJ1-5
ASSLSTAQSGNQPQH
>-|TRBV9|TRBJ2-5
ASSPDPGGWGVVEETQY
>-|TRBV27|TRBJ2-1
ASSGTHRPHSSYNEQF
>-|TRBV6-1|TRBJ1-1
ASRDPAWRDEAF
>-|TRBV7-2|TRBJ2-4
ASSARTGGRAKNIQY
>TRBD2|TRBV28|TRBJ2-1
AGILAGGPGNEQF
>-|TRBV6-5|TRBJ2-4
ASSYSKGGANIQY
>-|TRBV30|TRBJ1-1
AWSWGTEAF
>TRBD2|TRBV28|TRBJ2-7
ASSLSGGLYEQY
>-|TRBV3-1|TRBJ2-7
ASSQDPSKFTARSYEQY
>-|TRBV7-2|TRBJ2-1
ASRAERSSYNEQF
>TRBD1|TRBV12-3/TRBV12-4|TRBJ2-3
ASTPDRDGTDTQY
>-|TRBV14|TRBJ1-1
ASSLVPSPEAF
>-|TRBV5-5|TRBJ2-3
ASSDWGNTDTQY
>-|TRBV7-9|TRBJ2-7
ASSLAEGGNSYEQY
>TRBD2|TRBV27|TRBJ2-5
ASSLSRGRGETQY
>-|TRBV28|TRBJ1-2
ASIPDPGAYGYT
>-|TRBV5-6|TRBJ2-7
ASTQGGDEQY
>TRBD2|TRBV2|TRBJ2-5
ATQRGRTQETQY
>TRBD2|TRBV28|TRBJ2-1
ANRPPLREALNEQF
>TRBD2|TRBV2|TRBJ2-7
ASSEEGGPTYEQY
>TRBD2|TRBV30|TRBJ2-3
AWSGASGSLTDTQY
>-|TRBV29-1|TRBJ1-2
SVRTETYYGYT
>TRBD1|TRBV19|TRBJ1-2
ASTDPGGADYGYT
>-|TRBV5-5|TRBJ2-7
ASSLEVYEQY
>-|TRBV28|TRBJ2-6
ASSLSQKISGANVLT
>-|TRBV4-1|TRBJ2-3
ASSQDGRSTDTQY
>-|TRBV6-5|TRBJ1-1
ASSYMDGGEAF
>-|TRBV18|TRBJ2-3
ASSPRRLAETDTQY
>-|TRBV6-5|TRBJ1-2
ASSYRQTISNYGYT
>TRBD1|TRBV9|TRBJ2-7
ASSGDRGPSYEQY
>-|TRBV2|TRBJ2-2
ASREGTVNTGELF
>-|TRBV30|TRBJ2-7
AWSEAGVEQY
>TRBD2|TRBV7-3|TRBJ2-3
ASSLRGLAPDTQY
>-|TRBV6-1|TRBJ1-5
ASSDVKTDSNQPQH
>TRBD1|TRBV20-1|TRBJ2-2
SAQNPRTGETGELF
>TRBD1|TRBV7-6|TRBJ1-1
ASSAGTGGSTEAF
>TRBD2|TRBV11-2|TRBJ2-1
ASSQALAGVKGYNEQF
>TRBD1|TRBV29-1|TRBJ2-3
SAGTGGDDTQY
>-|TRBV9|TRBJ1-6
ASSEGGGINSPLH
>TRBD1|TRBV7-9|TRBJ2-5
ASRLQGAGETQY
>-|TRBV2|TRBJ1-5
ASMLAGGGNQPQH
>-|TRBV28|TRBJ2-1
ASSLFPQNNEQF
>-|TRBV4-3|TRBJ1-2
ASSQGLSSNYGYT
>TRBD1|TRBV11-2|TRBJ2-2
ASSDPGTGGTGELF
>-|TRBV6-1|TRBJ2-3
ASSEYIFADTQY
>-|TRBV7-2|TRBJ1-2
ASSLVAGGMGYT
>-|TRBV5-4|TRBJ1-2
ASSLVGESYGYT
>TRBD2|TRBV9|TRBJ2-3
ASSAPDSGGTDTQY
>-|TRBV28|TRBJ2-6
ASSSPDVSGANVLT
>-|TRBV12-3/TRBV12-4|TRBJ2-7
ASSLGGAEQY
>-|TRBV6-1|TRBJ1-6
ASRLRNNSPLH
>-|TRBV7-6|TRBJ2-1
ASSFDIGIYNEQF
>TRBD2|TRBV7-3|TRBJ2-3
ASSVEGTSGRRDTQY
>TRBD2|TRBV19|TRBJ2-3
ASGDSGRIGTDTQY
>TRBD2|TRBV20-1|TRBJ2-1
SAPRGGTSGGYNEQF
>-|TRBV12-5|TRBJ2-5
ASGLFIEGGQETQY
>-|TRBV3-1|TRBJ2-3
ASSQVPRDIHTDTQY
>-|TRBV10-2|TRBJ1-1
ASRASGEAF